This T cell receptor beta chain derives from a study of control samples from healthy donors and cancer patients. Only in-frame clones appear in the TCRdb table, and some are missing; sequencing was by immunoSEQ multiplex PCR. The sample records 100,000 or so clones, 86% being singletons. Trimming shortened V by 0 bases and J by 8 bases, and 13 bases separated the two germline ends. Per germline, CDR1 MNHNS and CDR2 SASEGT. The CDR3 is 14 amino acids. The sequence was collected from a woman between 50 and 59 years old in good health. This sequence joins TRBV6-1 and TRBJ1-2; D is unclear. Sequenced: blood. The chain's CDR3 is CASSEAAAPRGYTF. The DNA for the CDR3 is TGTGCCAGCAGTGAAGCGGCGGCCCCGAGAGGCTACACCTTC.